The present entry profiles one TCR beta chain with its context. The entry originates in a study of control samples from healthy donors and cancer patients. Only in-frame clones appear in the TCRdb table, and some are missing; sequencing was by immunoSEQ multiplex PCR. The sample has 150,000 to 200,000 clones; around 90% are singletons. Sequencing was carried out using blood. The TCR was taken from a woman in her fifties or sixties in good health.

The CDR3, as DNA: TGCAGCGTCGTTAGCGGGAGCTCCTACAATGAGCAGTTCTTC. Translation gives CSVVSGSSYNEQFF. The chain uses TRBV29-1 and TRBJ2-1; the match to TRBD2 covers 9 bases. The CDR3 consists of 14 residues. In germline, CDR1 is SQVTM, CDR2 ANQGSEA. Unmatched junction bases numbered 3, after V lost 6 bases and J lost 0 bases.